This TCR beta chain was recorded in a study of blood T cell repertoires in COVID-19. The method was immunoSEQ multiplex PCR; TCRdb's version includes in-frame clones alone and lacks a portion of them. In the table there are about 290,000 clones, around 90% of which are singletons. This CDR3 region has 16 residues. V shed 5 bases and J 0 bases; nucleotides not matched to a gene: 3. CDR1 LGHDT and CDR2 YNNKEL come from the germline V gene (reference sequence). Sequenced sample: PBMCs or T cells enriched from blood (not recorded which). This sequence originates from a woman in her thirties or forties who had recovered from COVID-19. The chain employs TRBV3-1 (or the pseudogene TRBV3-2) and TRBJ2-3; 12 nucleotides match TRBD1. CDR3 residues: CASSAGQGASTDTQYF. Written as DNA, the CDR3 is TGTGCCAGCAGCGCGGGACAGGGGGCGAGCACAGATACGCAGTATTTT.